The following is a TCR beta chain sequence with its context. After removal of 4 bases from V and 5 bases from J, the junction contained 5 bases not matched to a gene. The CDR3 covers 16 residues. In germline, CDR1 is LGHDT, CDR2 YNNKEL (reference sequence). This sample stems from a study of blood T cell repertoires in COVID-19. Study-level background: T cells, B-cell-depleted T cells, or PBMCs provided the cDNA or gDNA that served as material.

Original processing methods: Amplification from reference gene primers served as the basis for estimated nucleated cell counts. The protocol was immunoSEQ multiplex PCR, while the TCRdb copy is restricted to in-frame clones and leaves out a portion. The D gene and trimming were derived from the DNA, and the V and J assignments and clone size from that table. The sample records approximately 210,000 clones, about 90% being singletons. The chain uses TRBV3-1 (or the pseudogene TRBV3-2) and TRBJ2-1; TRBD2 aligns across 13 bases. The receptor was isolated from a man aged 25-45 years with acute or convalescent COVID-19. The sample taken for sequencing was peripheral blood. The CDR3 coding sequence is TGTGCCAGCAGCCCAAGGACTAGCGGGAGAAACAATGAGCAGTTCTTC. It translates to CASSPRTSGRNNEQFF.